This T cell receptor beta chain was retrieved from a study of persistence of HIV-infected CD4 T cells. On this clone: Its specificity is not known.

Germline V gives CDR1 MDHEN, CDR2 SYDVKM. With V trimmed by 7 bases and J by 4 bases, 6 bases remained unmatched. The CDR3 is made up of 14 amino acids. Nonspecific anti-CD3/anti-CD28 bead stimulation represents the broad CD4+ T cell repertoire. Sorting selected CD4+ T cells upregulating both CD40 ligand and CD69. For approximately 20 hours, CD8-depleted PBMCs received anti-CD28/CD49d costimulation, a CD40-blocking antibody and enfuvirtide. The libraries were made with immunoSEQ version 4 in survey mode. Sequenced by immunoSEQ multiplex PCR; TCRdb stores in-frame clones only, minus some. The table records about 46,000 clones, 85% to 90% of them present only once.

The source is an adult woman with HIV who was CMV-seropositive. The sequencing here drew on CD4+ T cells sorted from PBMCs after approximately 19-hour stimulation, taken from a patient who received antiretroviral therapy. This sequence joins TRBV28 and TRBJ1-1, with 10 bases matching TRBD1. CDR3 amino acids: CASIPGQGGTEAFF. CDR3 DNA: TGTGCCAGCATTCCTGGACAGGGGGGCACTGAAGCTTTCTTT.